The TCR beta chain described here comes from a study of T cells in Graves' hyperthyroidism and ophthalmopathy (dated by TCRdb to the late 2010s). About the study as a whole: Peripheral blood was collected at initial diagnosis, before any treatment. To identify TCR V-J signatures that set the groups apart, the researchers used a discovery cohort of more than 95 patients, made up of approximately 43 with Graves' ophthalmopathy and 57 with stable Graves' hyperthyroidism. Prospective prediction of ophthalmopathy was tested in an independent validation cohort consisting of about 20 hyperthyroidism patients and approximately 16 patients who later progressed to ophthalmopathy. For training and testing, the 80 to 100 patients in the discovery cohort were randomly divided in a 7:3 ratio. In more than 5 Graves' hyperthyroidism patients, the study also compared T-cell repertoires from thyroid tissue with T-cell repertoires from blood. Following sampling, methimazole starting at 30 mg daily was given to hyperthyroidism patients, and high-dose intravenous methylprednisolone was given to ophthalmopathy patients. According to the paper, TCR Vbeta CDR3 sequencing was carried out on around 140 peripheral blood samples, which came from some 41 ophthalmopathy, under 85 hyperthyroidism and approximately 17 progressor patients.

Stable Graves' hyperthyroidism was defined as no progression to ophthalmopathy during 18 months of follow-up. Hyperthyroidism patients were aged 18 to 65 years and newly diagnosed, with disease duration of less than 2 months. Patients with uncontrolled infections, other autoimmune diseases, pregnancy or lactation were excluded. Clinical symptoms, serum thyroxine and TRAb, thyroid ultrasound, and orbital computed tomography formed the basis for the diagnoses. PBMCs were isolated from approximately 10 ml of fresh peripheral blood by Ficoll-Paque density gradient centrifugation. Total RNA was extracted using Trizol reagent, and RNA quality was assessed on an Agilent 2100 Bioanalyzer. Of note for this clonotype: Which antigen it targets is not known. It has no much larger one-base neighbor in the sample; base qualities were not kept.

Results and caveats for the whole study, not just this receptor: In validation, the model predicted progression to ophthalmopathy with approximately 69% sensitivity and 72% to 75% specificity, a median of roughly seven months before onset. Ophthalmopathy was separated from stable hyperthyroidism by a 13 V-J signature model, with 85% to 90% sensitivity and 81% to 83% specificity obtained in cross-validation and 80%/75% obtained in testing. Sample size was not statistically predetermined, and investigators were not blinded to group allocation. Most expanded thyroid clonotypes (frequency above 0.001) were also detected in blood, a finding suggesting that blood repertoires may reflect thyroid immune responses.

TCR beta CDR3 regions were amplified from RNA transcripts. The TCR CDR3 was subjected to a first round of RT-PCR using the HTBI primer set and the Qiagen OneStep RT-PCR kit. The libraries were constructed in a second round of multiplex PCR and then size-selected and purified. The libraries were sequenced on an Illumina HiSeq2000 using paired-end 100 bp reads. For the original study's pipeline: SOAPnuke was used to process the raw data, removing reads that contained adapters or uncalled bases, had a mean Phred below 15, or lacked an exact match to the constant primer or identifier. COPE v1.2.5 was used to merge high-quality paired reads, and clonotypes were defined as unique nucleotide sequences. MiTCR v1.1 was used to align the clonotypes against IMGT TRBV, TRBD and TRBJ reference segments. The analysis included only V-J combinations with a frequency above 0.0001, which together covered approximately 99% of the repertoires. A TCS score was defined as the ratio of F50 (clonal expansion) to E x V (chaos), with BLOSUM62-based TCRdist applied between CDR3 peptides within each V-J. Welch's t-statistics and random forest reduced roughly 500 V-J features to roughly 13, which were used in a naive Bayes classifier (R e1071). TCRdb trimmed the raw reads at Q25, called clones with MiXCR and kept productive beta chains. Records with the same CDR3 protein are collapsed into one entry carrying the most frequent genes and DNA. The V and J calls here are based on TCRdb, not the publication. The sample includes about 560,000 distinct CDR3 sequences, with over 15% observed a single time. The leading ten clones occupy around 19% of the sample.

The receptor's source is a woman aged 18-29 years with Graves' hyperthyroidism. Sample: blood.

The CDR3 sequence is CASRDRGLTDTQYF. The nucleotides are TGTGCCAGCCGGGACAGGGGGCTTACAGATACGCAGTATTTT. The rearrangement joined TRBV6-1 to TRBJ2-3; TRBD1 aligns with 12 central bases. CDR1 and CDR2 (MNHNS, SASEGT) derive from the germline V gene. The CDR3 runs 14 amino acids, cysteine and phenylalanine included. The DNA shown is the 42-base CDR3, in frame from base 1. V loses 8 bases at its end and J loses 3 bases; junction bases beyond the gene matches: 3.